The TCR beta chain under discussion was sequenced for a study of tumor-infiltrating lymphocytes in localized non-small cell lung cancer. Some clones are missing from TCRdb's copy, which holds only in-frame ones; the method was immunoSEQ multiplex PCR. The sample records around 21,000 clones, around 80% being singletons. The CDR3 is 13 amino acids. The V and J ends lost 0 bases and 4 bases respectively, with 7 bases between them. Looked up from germline, CDR1 is SGHTA and CDR2 is FQGTGA. The sequence was collected from a human donor with non-small cell lung cancer. The chain combines TRBV7-3 with TRBJ2-7; D ambiguous. Material for sequencing was lung tumor tissue. The CDR3 coding sequence is TGTGCCAGCAGCTTAACCCCCGGATACGAGCAGTACTTC. Translating it yields CASSLTPGYEQYF.